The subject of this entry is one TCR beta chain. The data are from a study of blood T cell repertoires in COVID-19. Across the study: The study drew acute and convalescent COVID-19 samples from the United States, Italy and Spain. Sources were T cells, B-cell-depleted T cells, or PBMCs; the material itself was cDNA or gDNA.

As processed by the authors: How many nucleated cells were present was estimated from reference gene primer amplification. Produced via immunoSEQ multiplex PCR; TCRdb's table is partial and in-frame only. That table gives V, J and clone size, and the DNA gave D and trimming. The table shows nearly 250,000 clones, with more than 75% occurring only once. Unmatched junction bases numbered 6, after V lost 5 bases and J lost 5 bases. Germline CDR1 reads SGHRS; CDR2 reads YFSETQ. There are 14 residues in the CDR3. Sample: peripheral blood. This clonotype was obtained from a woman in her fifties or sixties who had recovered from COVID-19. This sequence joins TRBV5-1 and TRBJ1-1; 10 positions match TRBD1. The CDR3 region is CASSYDRGLTEAFF. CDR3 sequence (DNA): TGCGCCAGCAGTTATGACAGGGGGCTTACTGAAGCTTTCTTT. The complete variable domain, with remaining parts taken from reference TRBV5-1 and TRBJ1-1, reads KAGVTQTPRYLIKTRGQQVTLSCSPISGHRSVSWYQQTPGQGLQFLFEYFSETQRNKGNFPGRFSGRQFSNSRSEMNVSTLELGDSALYLCASSYDRGLTEAFFGQGTRLTVV.